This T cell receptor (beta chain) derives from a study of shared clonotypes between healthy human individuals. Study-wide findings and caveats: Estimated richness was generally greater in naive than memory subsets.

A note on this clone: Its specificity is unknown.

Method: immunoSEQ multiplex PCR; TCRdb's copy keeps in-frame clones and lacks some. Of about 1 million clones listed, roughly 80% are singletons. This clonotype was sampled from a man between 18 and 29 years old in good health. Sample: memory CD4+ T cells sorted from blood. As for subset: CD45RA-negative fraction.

The CDR3 nucleotides read TGTGCCAGCAGCTTTTATGAGAAGAGGAGCGAGCAGTACTTC. Protein: CASSFYEKRSEQYF. The genes are TRBV7-2 and TRBJ2-7, with D uncertain. The V end lost 3 bases, the J end lost 6 bases, and 15 bases lay between the germline ends. The CDR3 covers 14 residues. The germline V gene encodes CDR1 SGHTA and CDR2 FQGNSA.